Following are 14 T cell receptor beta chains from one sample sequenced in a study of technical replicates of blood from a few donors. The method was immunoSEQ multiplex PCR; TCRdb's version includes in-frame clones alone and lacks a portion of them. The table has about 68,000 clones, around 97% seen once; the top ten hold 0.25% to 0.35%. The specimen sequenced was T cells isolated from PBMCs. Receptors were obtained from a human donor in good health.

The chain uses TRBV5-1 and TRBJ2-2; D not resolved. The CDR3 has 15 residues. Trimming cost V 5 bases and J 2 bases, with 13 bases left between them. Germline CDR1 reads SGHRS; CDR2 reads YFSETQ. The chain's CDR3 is CASRPPGLNTGELFF. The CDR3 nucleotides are TGCGCCAGCAGACCTCCGGGTCTTAACACCGGGGAGCTGTTTTTT.

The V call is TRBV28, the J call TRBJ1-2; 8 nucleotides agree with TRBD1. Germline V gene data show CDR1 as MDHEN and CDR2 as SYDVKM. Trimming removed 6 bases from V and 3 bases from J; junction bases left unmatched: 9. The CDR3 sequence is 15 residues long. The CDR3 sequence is CASSTTGGLDYGYTF. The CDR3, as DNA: TGTGCCAGCAGCACTACAGGGGGGCTTGACTATGGCTACACCTTC.

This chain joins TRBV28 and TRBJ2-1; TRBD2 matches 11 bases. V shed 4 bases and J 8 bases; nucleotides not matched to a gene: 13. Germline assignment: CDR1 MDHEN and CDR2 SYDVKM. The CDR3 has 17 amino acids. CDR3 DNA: TGTGCCAGCAGTTACCCTATACTAGCGGGAGAAAGCGATGAGCAGTTCTTC. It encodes CASSYPILAGESDEQFF.

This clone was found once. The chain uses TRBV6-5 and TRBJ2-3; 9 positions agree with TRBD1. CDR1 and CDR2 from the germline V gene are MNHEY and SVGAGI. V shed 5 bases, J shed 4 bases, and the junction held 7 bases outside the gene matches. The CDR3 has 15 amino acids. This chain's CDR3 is CASSPGTGFADTQYF. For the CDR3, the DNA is TGTGCCAGCAGTCCCGGGACAGGGTTTGCAGATACGCAGTATTTT.

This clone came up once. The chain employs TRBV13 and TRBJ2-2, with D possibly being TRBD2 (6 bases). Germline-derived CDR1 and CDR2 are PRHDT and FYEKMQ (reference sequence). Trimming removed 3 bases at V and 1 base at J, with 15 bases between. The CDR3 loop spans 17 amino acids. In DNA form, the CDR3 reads TGTGCCAGCAGCTTCCGATTAGCGGAGCTGAACACCGGGGAGCTGTTTTTT. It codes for CASSFRLAELNTGELFF.

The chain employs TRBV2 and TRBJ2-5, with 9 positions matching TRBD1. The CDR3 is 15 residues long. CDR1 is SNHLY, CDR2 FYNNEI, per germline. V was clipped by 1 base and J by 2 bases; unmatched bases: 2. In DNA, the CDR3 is TGTGCCAGCAGTGAAGGGACAGGGGCGCAAGAGACCCAGTACTTC. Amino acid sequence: CASSEGTGAQETQYF.

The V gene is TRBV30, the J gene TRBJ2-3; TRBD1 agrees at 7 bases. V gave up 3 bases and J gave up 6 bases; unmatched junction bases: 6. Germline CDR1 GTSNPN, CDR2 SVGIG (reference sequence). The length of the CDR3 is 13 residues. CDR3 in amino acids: CAWRQGIGDTQYF. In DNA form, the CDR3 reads TGTGCCTGGAGACAGGGGATAGGGGATACGCAGTATTTT.

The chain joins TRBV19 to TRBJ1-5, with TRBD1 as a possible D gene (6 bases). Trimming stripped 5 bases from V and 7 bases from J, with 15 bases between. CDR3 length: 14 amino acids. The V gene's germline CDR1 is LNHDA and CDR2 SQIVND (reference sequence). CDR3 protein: CASSPELQGQPQHF. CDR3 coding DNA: TGTGCCAGTAGTCCCGAATTGCAGGGGCAGCCCCAGCATTTT.

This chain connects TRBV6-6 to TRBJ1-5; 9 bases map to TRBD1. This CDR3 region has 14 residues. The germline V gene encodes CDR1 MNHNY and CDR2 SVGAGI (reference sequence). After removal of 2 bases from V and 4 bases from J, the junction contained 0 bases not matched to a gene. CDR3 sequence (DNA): TGTGCCAGCAGTTACGGGACAGGGAATCAGCCCCAGCATTTT. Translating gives CASSYGTGNQPQHF.

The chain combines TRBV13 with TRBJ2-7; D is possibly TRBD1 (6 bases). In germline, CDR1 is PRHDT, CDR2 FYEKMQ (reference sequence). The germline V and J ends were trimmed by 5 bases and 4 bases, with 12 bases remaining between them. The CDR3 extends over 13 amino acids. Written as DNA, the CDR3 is TGTGCCAGCAGCCTCCCGGGACAATACGAGCAGTACTTC. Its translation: CASSLPGQYEQYF.

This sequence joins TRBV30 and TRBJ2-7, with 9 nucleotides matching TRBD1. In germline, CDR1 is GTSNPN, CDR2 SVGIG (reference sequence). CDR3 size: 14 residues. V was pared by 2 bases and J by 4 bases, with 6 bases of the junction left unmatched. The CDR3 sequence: CAWSRWDREYEQYF. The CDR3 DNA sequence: TGTGCCTGGAGTAGATGGGACAGGGAATACGAGCAGTACTTC.

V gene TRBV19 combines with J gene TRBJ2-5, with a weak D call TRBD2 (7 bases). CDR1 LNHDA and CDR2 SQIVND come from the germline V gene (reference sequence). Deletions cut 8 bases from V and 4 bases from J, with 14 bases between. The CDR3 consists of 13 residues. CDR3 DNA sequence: TGTGCCAGTGGGAGGGGGTTGAGAGAGACCCAGTACTTC. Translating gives CASGRGLRETQYF.

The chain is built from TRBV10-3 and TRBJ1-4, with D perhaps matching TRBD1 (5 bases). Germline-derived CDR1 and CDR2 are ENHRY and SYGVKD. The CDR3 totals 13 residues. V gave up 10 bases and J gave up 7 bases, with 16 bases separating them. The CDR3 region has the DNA TGTGCCAGCAAGGTGCAGGGCGGTGAAAAACTGTTTTTT. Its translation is CASKVQGGEKLFF.

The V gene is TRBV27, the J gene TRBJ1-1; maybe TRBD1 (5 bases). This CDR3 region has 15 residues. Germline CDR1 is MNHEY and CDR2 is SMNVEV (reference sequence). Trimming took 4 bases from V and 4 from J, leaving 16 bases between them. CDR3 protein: CASSSDGAGFTEAFF. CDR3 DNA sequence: TGTGCCAGCAGTTCCGATGGGGCCGGCTTCACTGAAGCTTTCTTT.